This passage covers 31 T cell receptor beta chains from one sample sequenced in a study of T cells after yellow fever vaccination. TCRdb analysed the 5' RACE reads with MiXCR anew, one entry per CDR3 protein. The sample lists approximately 550,000 distinct CDR3 sequences; roughly 21% were seen once. Material: PBMCs, obtained 15 days after the yellow fever booster vaccination. These receptors all come from a man aged 25 to 40 who received the YFV17D yellow fever vaccine.

This clonotype occurred once. The chain recombines TRBV7-9 with TRBJ1-4, with D hard to call. The CDR3 consists of 15 residues. Germline CDR1 SEHNR, CDR2 FQNEAQ (reference sequence). V shed 6 bases and J shed 8 bases, with 19 bases lying between them. CDR3 protein: CASRLGTRHEEKLFF. For the CDR3, the DNA is TGTGCCAGCAGACTGGGCACGAGGCACGAAGAAAAACTGTTTTTT.

This clonotype has ten or more counts. The chain carries TRBV7-2 and TRBJ1-2; D is uncertain. V was shortened by 2 bases and J by 6 bases, with 10 bases between the two germline ends. CDR1 and CDR2 (germline): SGHTA, FQGNSA. This CDR3 has 13 residues. The CDR3 DNA sequence: TGTGCCAGCAGCTTATCCCCCCCAGATGGCTACACCTTC. Translated: CASSLSPPDGYTF.

The CDR3 protein is CSAPPRRGGGEQFF. The DNA of the CDR3 is TGCAGTGCTCCCCCAAGACGGGGGGGCGGTGAGCAGTTCTTC. The J gene is TRBJ2-1, the V gene TRBV20-1, with 8 bases fitting TRBD2. Germline V gene sequence: CDR1 DFQATT, CDR2 SNEGSKA (reference sequence). The CDR3 covers 14 residues. V dropped 5 bases and J dropped 9; count of bases not matched to a gene: 12.

The rearrangement links TRBV7-9 to TRBJ2-1; D possibly matches TRBD1 or TRBD2 (6 bases each). V was cut by 5 bases and J by 7 bases, with 21 bases left in between. The CDR3 length is 16 residues. Germline values: CDR1 SEHNR, CDR2 FQNEAQ (reference sequence). Here the CDR3 DNA reads TGTGCCAGCAGCCCTACAGGGTTAGCCGCGGGAAATGAGCAGTTCTTC. Translating it yields CASSPTGLAAGNEQFF.

A few counts support this clonotype. The gene calls are TRBV4-1 and TRBJ2-1; TRBD1 agrees at 8 bases. Germline V CDR1 and CDR2: MGHRA, YSYEKL. CDR3 length equals 15 residues. The trim removed 0 bases at V and 7 bases at J, leaving 5 bases unmatched. The CDR3 reads CASSQDQGARNEQFF. DNA of the CDR3: TGCGCCAGCAGCCAAGATCAGGGGGCGCGGAATGAGCAGTTCTTC.

This rearrangement joins TRBV3-1 to TRBJ1-1; possibly TRBD1 for D (5 bases). Germline lookup yields CDR1 LGHDT and CDR2 YNNKEL (reference sequence). This CDR3 contains 16 residues. V lost 2 bases, J lost 4 bases, and 17 bases lay in between. The CDR3 DNA reads as TGTGCCAGCAGCCAACCGGTCGGGGGGTTGCTCACTGAAGCTTTCTTT. It encodes CASSQPVGGLLTEAFF.

The chain uses TRBV4-1 and TRBJ2-2, with 9 positions matching TRBD2. The V segment lost 4 bases and the J segment 7 bases; nucleotides outside the gene matches: 19. The CDR3 covers 19 residues. In germline, CDR1 is MGHRA, CDR2 YSYEKL. For the CDR3, the DNA is TGCGCCAGCAGCCCAGGGACTAGCACAGCGGGAGTGAAGCACGGGGAGCTGTTTTTT. It is translated as CASSPGTSTAGVKHGELFF.

V usage is TRBV10-3 and J usage is TRBJ2-3; TRBD2 aligns across 8 bases. The J segment lost 2 bases and the V segment lost 3 bases, leaving 13 bases of the junction unmatched. Germline CDR1 ENHRY, CDR2 SYGVKD. CDR3 length: 18 amino acids. The CDR3 protein is CAISEGAAGGRTTDTQYF. DNA for the CDR3: TGTGCCATCAGTGAAGGTGCGGCGGGAGGTCGAACCACAGATACGCAGTATTTT.

This clonotype was seen only a few times. V and J are TRBV20-1 and TRBJ1-1; D might be TRBD1 (5 bases). V was pared by 5 bases and J by 1 base, with 11 bases between. Looked up from germline, CDR1 is DFQATT and CDR2 is SNEGSKA (reference sequence). The CDR3 extends over 13 amino acids. CDR3 region: CSAGNQGNTEAFF. The CDR3 nucleotides are TGCAGTGCTGGAAATCAGGGGAACACTGAAGCTTTCTTT.

DNA for the CDR3: TGCAGTGCTTCCCGTAGCGGGAGGAGTTCCGGGGAGCTGTTTTTT. This gives the protein CSASRSGRSSGELFF. V is TRBV20-1 and J is TRBJ2-2, with TRBD2 matching over 10 bases. V trimming: 5 bases; J trimming: 6 bases; junction bases outside the gene matches: 9. The CDR3 has 15 residues. The V gene's germline CDR1 is DFQATT and CDR2 SNEGSKA (reference sequence).

The chain uses TRBV20-1 and TRBJ2-7; TRBD2 matches at 11 bases. Germline assignment: CDR1 DFQATT and CDR2 SNEGSKA (reference sequence). This CDR3 contains 14 residues. V gave up 4 bases and J gave up 7 bases; unmatched junction bases: 9. CDR3: CSAMLAGGTHEQYF. In nucleotides, the CDR3 is TGCAGTGCTATGCTAGCGGGAGGCACTCATGAGCAGTACTTC.

V gene TRBV19 combines with J gene TRBJ2-1, with D perhaps matching TRBD2 (5 bases). The ends were cut back, 1 base at V and 9 bases at J, with 10 bases in the middle. CDR1 is LNHDA, CDR2 SQIVND, per germline (reference sequence). The CDR3 is made up of 13 amino acids. The CDR3 here is CASSIGKRAEQFF. CDR3 in DNA: TGTGCCAGTAGTATAGGGAAGAGGGCTGAGCAGTTCTTC.

This clonotype showed up just a few times. The gene calls are TRBV28 and TRBJ1-5; D gene ambiguous. The CDR3 contains 15 residues. Trimming left V 2 bases short and J 1 base short, with 9 bases between. Germline loops: CDR1 MDHEN, CDR2 SYDVKM. The CDR3 DNA sequence: TGTGCCAGCAGTTTACAGGCGAGAAGCAATCAGCCCCAGCATTTT. Amino acids: CASSLQARSNQPQHF.

The rearrangement links TRBV24-1 to TRBJ2-3, with 9 bases lining up with TRBD1. Germline V gives CDR1 KGHDR, CDR2 SFDVKD. This CDR3 contains 16 residues. Germline trimming cut 4 bases from V and 2 bases from J; bases unmatched to any gene: 6. Written as DNA, the CDR3 is TGTGCCACCAGTGACGGGACAGGGAGAATCACAGATACGCAGTATTTT. Amino acid sequence: CATSDGTGRITDTQYF.

The chain uses TRBV5-4 and TRBJ2-5; TRBD2 aligns across 9 bases. CDR3 length: 14 amino acids. CDR1 SGHNT and CDR2 YYREEE come from the germline V gene (reference sequence). V was clipped by 7 bases and J by 4 bases; unmatched bases: 8. CDR3 coding DNA: TGTGCCAGCTCGGGGCGGGAGGGGTTAGAGACCCAGTACTTC. Its translation is CASSGREGLETQYF.

The V and J genes are TRBV20-1 and TRBJ2-3; maybe TRBD1 (6 bases). V was clipped by 5 bases and J by 0 bases, with 15 bases between them. This CDR3 is 15 amino acids long. Germline values: CDR1 DFQATT, CDR2 SNEGSKA (reference sequence). CDR3 nucleotide sequence: TGCAGTGCTCCACCCGGAGACAGGAGCACAGATACGCAGTATTTT. Amino acid sequence: CSAPPGDRSTDTQYF.

The chain is built from TRBV27 and TRBJ1-1; D is perhaps TRBD1 (5 bases). Germline V lookup: CDR1 MNHEY, CDR2 SMNVEV (reference sequence). The CDR3 loop spans 13 amino acids. V gave up 6 bases and J gave up 5 bases, with 13 bases separating them. The CDR3 spells CASRGRRWTEAFF. The CDR3 DNA sequence: TGTGCCAGCAGGGGACGGCGGTGGACTGAAGCTTTCTTT.

This clonotype was seen a few times. This chain connects TRBV20-1 to TRBJ2-1; D is unresolved. V was shortened by 6 bases and J by 0 bases, with 15 bases between the two germline ends. CDR3 length: 15 amino acids. Germline V CDR1 and CDR2: DFQATT, SNEGSKA (reference sequence). Written as DNA, the CDR3 is TGCAGTGCGGCGAATCGACGGAGCTCCTACAATGAGCAGTTCTTC. This encodes CSAANRRSSYNEQFF.

The rearrangement joins TRBV20-1 to TRBJ2-1; 9 bases agree with TRBD2. V shed 2 bases, J shed 8 bases, and the junction held 10 bases outside the gene matches. This CDR3 comprises 15 residues. CDR1 is DFQATT, CDR2 SNEGSKA, per germline (reference sequence). In DNA form, the CDR3 reads TGCAGTGCTAGACCCGGGACTAGCACCTTCCATGAGCAGTTCTTC. Its translation: CSARPGTSTFHEQFF.

This clonotype was observed a few times. The chain has TRBV15 and TRBJ2-7; perhaps TRBD1 as D (6 bases). The germline gives CDR1 LNHNV, CDR2 YYDKDF (reference sequence). CDR3 length: 15 residues. Trimming took off 1 base at V and 5 bases at J, with 15 bases between the two ends. CDR3 coding DNA: TGTGCCACCAGCAGAGTCAGGGGCCTGGGAGACGAGCAGTACTTC. It codes for CATSRVRGLGDEQYF.

The V gene is TRBV20-1, the J gene TRBJ2-3, with a possible D match to TRBD1 (5 bases). From germline, CDR1 is DFQATT and CDR2 SNEGSKA (reference sequence). V lost 3 bases, J lost 6 bases, and 13 bases lay in between. This CDR3 has 13 residues. The CDR3 protein is CSARRGARDTQYF. The CDR3 coding sequence is TGCAGTGCTAGGCGTGGGGCAAGGGATACGCAGTATTTT.

This clonotype was counted between two and nine times. The chain couples TRBV30 to TRBJ1-6; D perhaps matches TRBD1 (5 bases). Between the trimmed V and J ends, which lost 5 bases and 7 bases, there was a span of 15 bases. This CDR3 has 14 residues. Per the germline V gene, CDR1 is GTSNPN and CDR2 is SVGIG (reference sequence). The CDR3 here is CAWGALVTNSPLHF. The CDR3, as DNA: TGTGCCTGGGGGGCCCTAGTGACGAATTCACCCCTCCACTTT.

The genes are TRBV19 and TRBJ1-6; TRBD1 matches at 7 bases. This CDR3 comprises 15 residues. With V trimmed by 7 bases and J by 9 bases, 12 bases remained unmatched. Germline assignment: CDR1 LNHDA and CDR2 SQIVND (reference sequence). As DNA, the CDR3 is TGTGCCAGTACGAAGGGAGACAGGGAGGCTTCACCCCTCCACTTT. This encodes CASTKGDREASPLHF.

This clonotype was counted between two and nine times. The chain links TRBV20-1 to TRBJ2-3, with D possibly matching TRBD1 (5 bases). Trimming took 5 bases from V and 1 from J, leaving 7 bases between them. This CDR3 is built from 12 residues. Germline loops: CDR1 DFQATT, CDR2 SNEGSKA (reference sequence). The CDR3 loop reads CSALTGTDTQYF. CDR3 DNA sequence: TGCAGTGCTCTGACAGGCACAGATACGCAGTATTTT.

This clonotype was observed a few times. The gene calls are TRBV27 and TRBJ2-1; no firm D call. The CDR3 contains 15 residues. The ends were cut back, 0 bases at V and 4 bases at J, with 10 bases in the middle. Per germline, CDR1 MNHEY and CDR2 SMNVEV (reference sequence). CDR3 in DNA: TGTGCCAGCAGTTTATCTCCTTCGGTGTACAATGAGCAGTTCTTC. Translated, it gives CASSLSPSVYNEQFF.

This clonotype has only a few counts. The chain couples TRBV7-2 to TRBJ2-1; D is undetermined. The CDR3 is 14 residues long. V lost 4 bases and J 9 bases, leaving 16 bases between the germline ends. Germline CDR1 reads SGHTA; CDR2 reads FQGNSA. The CDR3 DNA follows: TGTGCCAGCAGCTCCCGACCCTCGCCGGCTGAGCAGTTCTTC. Amino acids: CASSSRPSPAEQFF.

This clonotype has a handful of counts. The chain joins TRBV7-8 to TRBJ2-7; 9 bases align to TRBD2. The CDR3 is made up of 16 amino acids. With V trimmed by 2 bases and J by 4 bases, 9 bases remained unmatched. Germline CDR1 is SGHVS and CDR2 is FQNEAQ. Written as DNA, the CDR3 is TGTGCCAGCAGCTTAATGTCTAGCGGGAAATTGTACGAGCAGTACTTC. Translating it yields CASSLMSSGKLYEQYF.

This clonotype was recorded a few times. The gene calls are TRBV12-3 or TRBV12-4 and TRBJ2-2, with D unclear. CDR3 length equals 14 residues. Trimming took 1 base from V and 6 from J, leaving 9 bases between them. Here the CDR3 DNA reads TGTGCCAGCAGTTTAGTCCTAGGGTCCGGGGAGCTGTTTTTT. This codes for CASSLVLGSGELFF.

In this sample, this clonotype turned up a few times. V usage is TRBV7-6 and J usage is TRBJ1-6; D is ambiguous. The germline CDR1 and CDR2 sequences are SGHVS and FNYEAQ. V was pared by 1 base and J by 10 bases, with 8 bases between. The CDR3 has 13 residues. The CDR3 loop reads CASSLGPGSPLHF. CDR3 coding DNA: TGTGCCAGCAGCTTAGGGCCGGGGTCACCCCTCCACTTT.

A few counts support this clonotype. The chain couples TRBV12-3 or TRBV12-4 to TRBJ1-1, with unresolved D. The CDR3 sequence is 14 residues long. The V gene lost 3 bases and the J gene lost 0 bases, with 8 bases spanning the gap. The DNA of the CDR3 is TGTGCCAGCAGTTTGGGGATCATGAACACTGAAGCTTTCTTT. Its protein product is CASSLGIMNTEAFF.

The chain carries TRBV12-3 or TRBV12-4 and TRBJ2-7; D is tentatively TRBD1 or TRBD2 (5 bases each). V lost 3 bases and J lost 3, with 15 bases in between. CDR3 size: 15 residues. The CDR3 region has the DNA TGTGCCAGCAGTTTCGGGACCCCCTCCTACTACGAGCAGTACTTC. It codes for CASSFGTPSYYEQYF.